This entry features one T cell receptor beta chain sequence. The sample contains more than one DNA sequence encoding this CDR3. The data belong to a study of blood T cell repertoires in COVID-19. Across the whole study: Whether acute or convalescent, the COVID-19 samples came from the United States, Italy and Spain. PBMCs, B-cell-depleted T cells, or T cells were the source of the cDNA or gDNA that made up the material.

The CDR3 totals 15 residues. Germline assignment: CDR1 SGHRS and CDR2 YFSETQ. J was trimmed by 4 bases and V by 5 bases; bases with no gene match: 7. How the authors handled the data: Cell counts per sample came from amplifying reference gene primers. The repertoire was sequenced with immunoSEQ multiplex PCR; TCRdb's copy has only in-frame clones and lacks some. Clone size and the V and J calls come from that table; the DNA yielded D and trimming. The sample yields about 330,000 clones, more than 70% seen once. The clonotype comes from a woman in her forties or fifties with acute or convalescent COVID-19. V usage is TRBV5-1 and J usage is TRBJ2-3, with 10 nucleotides matching TRBD2. Sequencing used peripheral blood. The DNA of the CDR3 is TGCGCCAGCAGTCCGGCTAGCGGGAGTTCAGATACGCAGTATTTT. This gives the protein CASSPASGSSDTQYF.